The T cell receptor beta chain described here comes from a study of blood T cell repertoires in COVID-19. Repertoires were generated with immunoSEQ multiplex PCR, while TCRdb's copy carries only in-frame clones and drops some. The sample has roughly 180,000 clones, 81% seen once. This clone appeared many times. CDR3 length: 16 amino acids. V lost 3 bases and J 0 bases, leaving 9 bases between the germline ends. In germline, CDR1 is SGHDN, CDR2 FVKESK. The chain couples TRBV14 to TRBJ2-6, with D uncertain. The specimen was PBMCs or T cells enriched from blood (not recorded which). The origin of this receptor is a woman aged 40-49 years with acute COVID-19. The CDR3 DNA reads TGTGCCAGCAGCCACTTCGCCGGCTCTGGGGCCAACGTCCTGACTTTC. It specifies CASSHFAGSGANVLTF.